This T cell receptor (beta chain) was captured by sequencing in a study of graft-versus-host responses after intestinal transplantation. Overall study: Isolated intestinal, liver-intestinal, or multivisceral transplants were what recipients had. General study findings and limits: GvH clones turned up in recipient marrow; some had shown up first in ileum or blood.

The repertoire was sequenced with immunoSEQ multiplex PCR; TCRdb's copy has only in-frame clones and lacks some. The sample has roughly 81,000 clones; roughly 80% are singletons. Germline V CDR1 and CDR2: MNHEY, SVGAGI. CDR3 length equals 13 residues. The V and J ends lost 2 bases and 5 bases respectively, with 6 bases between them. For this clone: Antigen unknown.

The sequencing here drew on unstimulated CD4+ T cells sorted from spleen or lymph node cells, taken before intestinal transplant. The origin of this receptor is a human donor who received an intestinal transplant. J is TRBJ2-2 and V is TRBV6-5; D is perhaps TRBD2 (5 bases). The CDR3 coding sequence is TGTGCCAGCAGTTACCCGGGGACCGGGGAGCTGTTTTTT. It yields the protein CASSYPGTGELFF.